The sequence of this T cell receptor beta chain was determined in a study of blood T cell repertoires in COVID-19. Study background: Acute and convalescent COVID-19 specimens originated in the United States, Italy and Spain. Sample material is recorded as cDNA or gDNA derived from T cells, B-cell-depleted T cells, or PBMCs.

This CDR3 has 14 residues. V lost 4 bases and J lost 4; bases outside the gene matches: 5. CDR1 is KGHDR, CDR2 SFDVKD, per germline. Original processing notes: Reference gene primer amplification gave nucleated cell count estimates. Profiled with immunoSEQ multiplex PCR; TCRdb holds only in-frame clones, not every one. Clone size and V and J calls were adopted from that table, with D and trimming inferred from the DNA. The table has approximately 210,000 clones, around 83% seen once. The V call is TRBV24-1, the J call TRBJ2-5, with 7 nucleotides matching TRBD1. Sequencing was carried out using peripheral blood. The origin of this receptor is a woman in her forties or fifties with acute or convalescent COVID-19. CDR3 residues: CATSDRDSRETQYF. The CDR3 DNA reads TGTGCCACCAGTGACCGGGACAGTCGAGAGACCCAGTACTTC.